This T cell receptor beta chain emerged from a study of cytomegalovirus exposure and HLA in healthy donors. The study's findings and limits: Common viral pathogens seemed, in a later analysis, to connect with several of the most significant clusters. Upon later analysis, TCR association rates were observed to vary by HLA locus, being highest for DRB1 and lowest for HLA-C. 150 or so TCR beta chains were listed as cytomegalovirus-associated.

Unrecorded immune exposures were likely, despite nominal health at sampling. Notes on this clone: Its antigen is not known.

The ends were cut back, 4 bases at V and 9 bases at J, with 10 bases in the middle. The V gene's germline CDR1 is LNHDA and CDR2 SQIVND (reference sequence). The CDR3 has 11 residues. The study ran its PCR with 60 Vbeta and 13 Jbeta primers. The table came from immunoSEQ multiplex PCR; TCRdb's copy has only in-frame clones and leaves some out. The sample carries roughly 120,000 clones, approximately 80% recorded once. The clonotype originates from a man in his forties in good health and CMV-seronegative. The specimen was PBMCs. The chain employs TRBV19 and TRBJ2-7; a weak D match, TRBD2 (6 bases). CDR3 coding DNA: TGTGCCAGTAGTAATCAGGGAGGGCAGTACTTC. Its translation: CASSNQGGQYF. The complete variable domain, with remaining parts taken from reference TRBV19 and TRBJ2-7, reads DGGITQSPKYLFRKEGQNVTLSCEQNLNHDAMYWYRQDPGQGLRLIYYSQIVNDFQKGDIAEGYSVSREKKESFPLTVTSAQKNPTAFYLCASSNQGGQYFGPGTRLTVT.